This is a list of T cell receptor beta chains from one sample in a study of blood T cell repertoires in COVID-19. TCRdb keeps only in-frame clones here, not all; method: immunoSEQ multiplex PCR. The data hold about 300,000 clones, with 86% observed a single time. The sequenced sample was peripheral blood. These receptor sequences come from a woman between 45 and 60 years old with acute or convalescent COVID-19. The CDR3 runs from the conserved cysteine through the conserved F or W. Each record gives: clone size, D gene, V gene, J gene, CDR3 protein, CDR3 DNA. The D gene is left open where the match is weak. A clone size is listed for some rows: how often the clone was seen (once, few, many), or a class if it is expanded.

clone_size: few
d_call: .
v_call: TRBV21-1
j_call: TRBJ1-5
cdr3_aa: CASSNCQGYVGQPQHF
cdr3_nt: TGTGCCAGCAGCAACTGTCAGGGTTATGTGGGTCAGCCCCAGCATTTT

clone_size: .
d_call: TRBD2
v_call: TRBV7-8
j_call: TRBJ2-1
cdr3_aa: CASSPGRGSYNEQFF
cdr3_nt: TGTGCCAGCAGCCCGGGGAGGGGCTCCTACAATGAGCAGTTCTTC

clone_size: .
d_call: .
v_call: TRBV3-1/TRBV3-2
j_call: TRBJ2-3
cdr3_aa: CASSQDLTGNPHTDTQYF
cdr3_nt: TGTGCCAGCAGCCAAGATCTAACAGGCAACCCACACACAGATACGCAGTATTTT

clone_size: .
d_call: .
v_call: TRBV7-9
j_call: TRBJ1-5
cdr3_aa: CASSFATGNQPQHF
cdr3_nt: TGTGCCAGCAGCTTCGCTACAGGCAATCAGCCCCAGCATTTT

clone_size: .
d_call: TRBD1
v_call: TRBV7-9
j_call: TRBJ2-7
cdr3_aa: CASSSRQGPYEQYF
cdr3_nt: TGTGCCAGCAGCTCCAGACAGGGACCGTACGAGCAGTACTTC

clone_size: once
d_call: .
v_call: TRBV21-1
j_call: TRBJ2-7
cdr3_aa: CASSKVWLAGGIETYEQYF
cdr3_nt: TGTGCCAGCAGCAAAGTATGGCTAGCGGGAGGAATTGAAACCTACGAGCAGTACTTC

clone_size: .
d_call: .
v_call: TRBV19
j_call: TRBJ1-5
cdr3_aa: CASSIGGNQPQHF
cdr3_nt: TGTGCCAGTAGTATAGGAGGGAATCAGCCCCAGCATTTT

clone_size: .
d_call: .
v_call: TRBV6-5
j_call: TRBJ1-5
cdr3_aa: CASSHQAGQPQHF
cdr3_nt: TGTGCCAGCAGTCACCAAGCCGGGCAGCCCCAGCATTTT

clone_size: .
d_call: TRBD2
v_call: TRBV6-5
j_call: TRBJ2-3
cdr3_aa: CASSYSSGRGSDTQYF
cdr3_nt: TGTGCCAGCAGTTACTCTAGCGGGAGAGGATCCGATACGCAGTATTTT

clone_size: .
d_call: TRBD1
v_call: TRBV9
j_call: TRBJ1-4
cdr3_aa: CASSVGPENRGGGEKLFF
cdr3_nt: TGTGCCAGCAGCGTCGGCCCCGAGAACAGGGGAGGTGGTGAAAAACTGTTTTTT

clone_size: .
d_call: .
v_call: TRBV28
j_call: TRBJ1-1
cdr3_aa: CASSLAQGNTEAFF
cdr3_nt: TGTGCCAGCAGTTTAGCGCAGGGTAACACTGAAGCTTTCTTT

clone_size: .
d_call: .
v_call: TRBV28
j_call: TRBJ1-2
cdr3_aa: CASSRGGNYGYTF
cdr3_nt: TGTGCCAGCAGTAGGGGAGGAAACTATGGCTACACCTTC

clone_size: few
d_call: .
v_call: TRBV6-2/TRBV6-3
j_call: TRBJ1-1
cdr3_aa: CASSLLTRYRSMNTEAFF
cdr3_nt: TGTGCCAGCAGTCTCCTTACTCGATACAGGAGTATGAACACTGAAGCTTTCTTT

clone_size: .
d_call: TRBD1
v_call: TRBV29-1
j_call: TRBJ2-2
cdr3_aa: CSVMGQGATGELFF
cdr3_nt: TGCAGCGTGATGGGACAGGGGGCGACCGGGGAGCTGTTTTTT

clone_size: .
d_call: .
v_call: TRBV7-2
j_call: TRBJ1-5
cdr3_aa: CASSLADRNSNQPQHF
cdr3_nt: TGTGCCAGCAGCTTAGCGGACAGAAATAGCAATCAGCCCCAGCATTTT

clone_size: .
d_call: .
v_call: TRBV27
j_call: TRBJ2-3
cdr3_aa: CASSLLASSVLSTDTQYF
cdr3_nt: TGTGCCAGCAGTTTATTAGCGAGCTCTGTTCTTAGCACAGATACGCAGTATTTT

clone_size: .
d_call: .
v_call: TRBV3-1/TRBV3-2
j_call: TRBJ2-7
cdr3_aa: CASSQHAGEASKQYF
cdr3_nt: TGTGCCAGCAGCCAACATGCCGGGGAGGCTAGCAAGCAGTACTTC

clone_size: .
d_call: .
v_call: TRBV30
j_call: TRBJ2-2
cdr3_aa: CAWRPTERRGRVTGELFF
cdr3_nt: TGTGCCTGGAGACCCACAGAAAGGAGGGGGAGGGTCACCGGGGAGCTGTTTTTT

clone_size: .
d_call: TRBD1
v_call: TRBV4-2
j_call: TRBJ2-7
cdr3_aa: CASSQVGQGQEQYF
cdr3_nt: TGTGCCAGCAGCCAAGTGGGACAGGGTCAGGAGCAGTACTTC

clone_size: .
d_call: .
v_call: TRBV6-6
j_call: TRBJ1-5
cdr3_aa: CASRDSNNQPQHF
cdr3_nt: TGTGCCAGCAGGGACTCTAACAATCAGCCCCAGCATTTT

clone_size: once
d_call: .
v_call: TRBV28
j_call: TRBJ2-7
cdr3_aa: CASTQGGRDEQYF
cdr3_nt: TGTGCCAGCACTCAGGGAGGAAGGGACGAGCAGTACTTC

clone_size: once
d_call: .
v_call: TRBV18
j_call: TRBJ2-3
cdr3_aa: CASSPRTEFTDTQYF
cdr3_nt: TGTGCCAGCTCACCGCGGACAGAATTCACAGATACGCAGTATTTT

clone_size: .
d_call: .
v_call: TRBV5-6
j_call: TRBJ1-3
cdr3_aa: CASSLGATVLNSGNTIYF
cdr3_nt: TGTGCCAGCAGCTTGGGGGCGACAGTCCTCAACTCTGGAAACACCATATATTTT

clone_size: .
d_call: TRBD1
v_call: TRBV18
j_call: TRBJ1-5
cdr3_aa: CASSTMGQGARRSNQPQHF
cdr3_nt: TGTGCCAGCTCAACGATGGGACAGGGGGCGCGCAGAAGCAATCAGCCCCAGCATTTT

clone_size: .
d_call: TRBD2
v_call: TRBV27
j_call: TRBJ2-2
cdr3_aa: CAVYSGPYTGELFF
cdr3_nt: TGTGCCGTGTATAGCGGGCCATACACCGGGGAGCTGTTTTTT

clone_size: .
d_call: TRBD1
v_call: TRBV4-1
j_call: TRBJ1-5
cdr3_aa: CASSQEGGGNQPQHF
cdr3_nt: TGCGCCAGCAGCCAAGAAGGGGGCGGCAATCAGCCCCAGCATTTT

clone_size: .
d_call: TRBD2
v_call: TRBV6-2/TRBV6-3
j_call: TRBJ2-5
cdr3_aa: CASSSWTSGRNQETQYF
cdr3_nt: TGTGCCAGCAGTTCCTGGACTAGCGGGAGGAACCAAGAGACCCAGTACTTC

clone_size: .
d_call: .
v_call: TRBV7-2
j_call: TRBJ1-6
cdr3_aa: CASRIGVLSPLHF
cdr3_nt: TGTGCCAGCAGAATAGGGGTGCTTTCACCCCTCCACTTT

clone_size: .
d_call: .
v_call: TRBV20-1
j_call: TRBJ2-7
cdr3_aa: CSAADNYEQYF
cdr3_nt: TGCAGTGCGGCGGACAACTACGAGCAGTACTTC

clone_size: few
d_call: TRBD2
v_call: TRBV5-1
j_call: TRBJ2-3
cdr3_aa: CASSLLAGGGTDTQYF
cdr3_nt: TGCGCCAGCAGCTTACTAGCGGGAGGGGGCACAGATACGCAGTATTTT

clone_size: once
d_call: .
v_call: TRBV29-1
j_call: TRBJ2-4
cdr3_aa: CSVEGMRNIQYF
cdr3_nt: TGCAGCGTTGAAGGGATGAGGAACATTCAGTACTTC

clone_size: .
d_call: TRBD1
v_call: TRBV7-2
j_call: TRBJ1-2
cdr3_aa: CASSRTGVNYGYTF
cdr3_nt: TGTGCCAGCAGCCGTACAGGGGTCAACTATGGCTACACCTTC

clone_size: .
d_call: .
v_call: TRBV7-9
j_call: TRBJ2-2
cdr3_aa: CAIEGPDTGELFF
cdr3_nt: TGTGCCATAGAGGGCCCTGACACCGGGGAGCTGTTTTTT

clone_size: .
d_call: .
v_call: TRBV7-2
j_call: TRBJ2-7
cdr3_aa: CASSLGGRSYEQYF
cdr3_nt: TGTGCCAGCAGCTTAGGGGGGAGGAGTTACGAGCAGTACTTC

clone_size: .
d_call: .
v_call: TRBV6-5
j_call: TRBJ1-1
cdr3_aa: CASSYLRNTEAFF
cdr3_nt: TGTGCCAGCAGTTACCTGAGGAACACTGAAGCTTTCTTT

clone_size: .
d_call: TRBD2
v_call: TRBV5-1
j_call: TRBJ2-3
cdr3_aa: CASSRLAGADTQYF
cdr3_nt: TGCGCCAGCAGCCGACTAGCGGGAGCAGATACGCAGTATTTT

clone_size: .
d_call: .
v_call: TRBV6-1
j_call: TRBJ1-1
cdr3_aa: CASSENRVSTEAFF
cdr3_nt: TGTGCCAGCAGTGAAAACAGGGTGAGCACTGAAGCTTTCTTT

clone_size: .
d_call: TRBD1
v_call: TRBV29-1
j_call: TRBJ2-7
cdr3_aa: CSVEDKGQGRSEQYF
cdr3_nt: TGCAGCGTTGAAGATAAGGGACAGGGACGATCCGAGCAGTACTTC

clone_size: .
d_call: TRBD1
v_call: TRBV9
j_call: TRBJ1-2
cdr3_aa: CASSMTGGLNYGYTF
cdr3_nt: TGTGCCAGCAGCATGACAGGGGGTCTTAACTATGGCTACACCTTC

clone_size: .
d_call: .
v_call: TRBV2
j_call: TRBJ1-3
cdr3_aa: CASRRQFYSGNTIYF
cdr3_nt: TGTGCCAGCAGACGACAGTTTTACTCTGGAAACACCATATATTTT

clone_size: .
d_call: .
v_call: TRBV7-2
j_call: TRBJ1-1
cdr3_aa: CASSLGGGRGAFF
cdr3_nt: TGTGCCAGCAGCTTAGGTGGAGGGAGGGGAGCTTTCTTT

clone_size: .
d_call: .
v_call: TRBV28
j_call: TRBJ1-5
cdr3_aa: CASSPAAGYQPQHF
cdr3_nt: TGTGCCAGCAGTCCCGCAGCAGGGTACCAGCCCCAGCATTTT

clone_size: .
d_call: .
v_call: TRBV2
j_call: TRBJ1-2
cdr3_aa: CASSYDRINAHGYTF
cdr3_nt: TGTGCCAGCAGCTACGACAGGATTAATGCCCATGGCTACACCTTC

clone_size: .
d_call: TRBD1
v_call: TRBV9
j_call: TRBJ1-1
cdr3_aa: CASSVDGTGLNTEAFF
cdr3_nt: TGTGCCAGCAGCGTAGACGGGACAGGATTGAACACTGAAGCTTTCTTT

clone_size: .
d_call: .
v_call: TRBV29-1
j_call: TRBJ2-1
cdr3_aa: CSVAKSGTYNEQFF
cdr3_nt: TGCAGCGTTGCAAAATCCGGGACCTACAATGAGCAGTTCTTC

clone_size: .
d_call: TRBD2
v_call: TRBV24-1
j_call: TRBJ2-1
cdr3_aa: CATSANRGGRHNEQFF
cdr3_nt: TGTGCCACCAGTGCAAATCGGGGCGGGAGGCACAATGAGCAGTTCTTC